The rows below give T cell receptor beta chains drawn from one sample of a study of cytomegalovirus exposure and HLA in healthy donors. Repertoires were generated with immunoSEQ multiplex PCR, while TCRdb's copy carries only in-frame clones and drops some. The sample contains approximately 150,000 clones, almost 80% of which appear only once. Sample: PBMCs. These receptors were collected from a male donor in good health and CMV-seronegative. The CDR3 runs from the conserved cysteine through the conserved F or W. D genes are given only for firm matches. Size tells how often a clone was seen (once, few, many) or the class of an expanded clone, and some rows leave it out.

d_call,v_call,clone_size,j_call,cdr3_nt,cdr3_aa
TRBD1,TRBV4-3,.,TRBJ2-3,TGCGCCAGCAGCCAAGGGGTCGGGACAGGAGGCACAGATACGCAGTATTTT,CASSQGVGTGGTDTQYF
TRBD1,TRBV5-3,.,TRBJ2-2,TGTGCCAGAAGCCCCGAGACAGGGGACGGGGAGCTGTTTTTT,CARSPETGDGELFF
.,TRBV29-1,few,TRBJ2-7,TGCAGCGTTGAAGATGGCGGGCCTCTGCAGTACTTC,CSVEDGGPLQYF
.,TRBV27,few,TRBJ2-3,TGTGCCAGCACCCTCACAGATACGCAGTATTTT,CASTLTDTQYF
.,TRBV15,.,TRBJ1-5,TGTGCCACCAGCACAAGAGGGGGACAGCCCCAGCATTTT,CATSTRGGQPQHF
.,TRBV7-3,.,TRBJ2-1,TGTGCCAGCAGCTTACTGGGCAGGGGAAATGAGCAGTTCTTC,CASSLLGRGNEQFF
.,TRBV10-3,few,TRBJ2-7,TGTGCCATCAGCCTTAGCTCCTACGAGCAGTACTTC,CAISLSSYEQYF
.,TRBV18,.,TRBJ1-4,TGTGCCAGCTCACCACCGGGTCCCACGGGGGAAAAACTGTTTTTT,CASSPPGPTGEKLFF
TRBD2,TRBV5-1,.,TRBJ2-7,TGCGCCAGCAGCTTAAAGCGGGAGCCCTCCTCCTACGAGCAGTACTTC,CASSLKREPSSYEQYF
TRBD2,TRBV7-2,.,TRBJ2-3,TGTGCCAGCAGTCGAACTAGCGGGGGGGACACAGATACGCAGTATTTT,CASSRTSGGDTDTQYF
.,TRBV11-2,.,TRBJ2-7,TGTGCCAGCAGCGGTCGGGGGTGGGGTAGCGGACCTTACGAGCAGTACTTC,CASSGRGWGSGPYEQYF
TRBD1,TRBV30,once,TRBJ1-2,TGTGCCTGGAGCCCAGGGGGCCATGGCTACACCTTC,CAWSPGGHGYTF
TRBD2,TRBV11-1,.,TRBJ2-1,TGTGCCAGCAGCTTGAGACTAGCGGGAGATAATGAGCAGTTCTTC,CASSLRLAGDNEQFF
TRBD1,TRBV30,.,TRBJ1-2,TGTGCCTGGAAAACAGGGGTAACTGGCTACACCTTC,CAWKTGVTGYTF
.,TRBV18,.,TRBJ1-1,TGTGCCAGCTCACCTCGTCCGAACACTGAAGCTTTCTTT,CASSPRPNTEAFF
.,TRBV7-2,.,TRBJ1-1,TGTGCCAGCAGCTACGGACAGCTACTGTCGAACACTGAAGCTTTCTTT,CASSYGQLLSNTEAFF
TRBD1,TRBV4-3,.,TRBJ2-1,TGCGCCAGCAGCCAAGGTACCGGGACAGGGACCTACAATGAGCAGTTCTTC,CASSQGTGTGTYNEQFF
TRBD2,TRBV7-2,.,TRBJ2-5,TGTGCCAGCAGCAAGCGGGGGGGCCAAGAGACCCAGTACTTC,CASSKRGGQETQYF
.,TRBV30,.,TRBJ2-1,TGTGCCTTCTCCTCCCAGCGTCATGAGCAGTTCTTC,CAFSSQRHEQFF
.,TRBV29-1,.,TRBJ1-2,TGCAGCGTCGCCAGTTCTAACTATGGCTACACCTTC,CSVASSNYGYTF
.,TRBV6-5,.,TRBJ1-2,TGTGCCAGCAGTTACTCTGGAGGAGACTATGGCTACACCTTC,CASSYSGGDYGYTF
.,TRBV30,.,TRBJ1-5,TGTGCCTGGAGTGTCTTGACAAGCAATCAGCCCCAGCATTTT,CAWSVLTSNQPQHF
.,TRBV5-4,.,TRBJ2-6,TGTGCCAGCAGCATAGGGGGCTCTGGGGCCAACGTCCTGACTTTC,CASSIGGSGANVLTF
.,TRBV2,.,TRBJ2-7,TGTGCCAGCAGTGACACAGGAAATTACGAGCAGTACTTC,CASSDTGNYEQYF
TRBD1,TRBV30,.,TRBJ2-7,TGTGCCTGGAACTCACAGGGGTTACGCTACGAGCAGTACTTC,CAWNSQGLRYEQYF
.,TRBV5-4,.,TRBJ2-7,TGTGCCAGCAGCTGGGGCCCCGGGGGTTCCTACGAGCAGTACTTC,CASSWGPGGSYEQYF
TRBD2,TRBV5-4,.,TRBJ2-3,TGTGCCAGCAGCCCCTCCCTAGCGGCCACCAGAGCGGATACGCAGTATTTT,CASSPSLAATRADTQYF